Listed here is a single T cell receptor (beta chain). Clones were read by immunoSEQ multiplex PCR, and TCRdb kept only the in-frame ones, dropping some. The data contain about 1 million clones, around four fifths of them seen just once; the ten biggest clones take up 1.4% to 1.5%. The germline V and J ends were trimmed by 6 bases and 5 bases, with 13 bases remaining between them. Germline-derived CDR1 and CDR2 are MDHEN and SYDVKM. This CDR3 has 13 residues. The data were obtained in a study of shared clonotypes between healthy human individuals. Study summary: Three plates each covered CD4 naive and memory; CD8 naive two, CD8 memory one.

This TCR derives from a man younger than 30 in good health. J is TRBJ1-2 and V is TRBV28; D may be TRBD1 (5 bases). Sequenced input: memory CD4+ T cells sorted from blood. Subset here: CD45RA-negative fraction. Here the CDR3 DNA reads TGTGCCAGCAGACGTCCGGGGGATTATGGCTACACCTTC. Its translation is CASRRPGDYGYTF.